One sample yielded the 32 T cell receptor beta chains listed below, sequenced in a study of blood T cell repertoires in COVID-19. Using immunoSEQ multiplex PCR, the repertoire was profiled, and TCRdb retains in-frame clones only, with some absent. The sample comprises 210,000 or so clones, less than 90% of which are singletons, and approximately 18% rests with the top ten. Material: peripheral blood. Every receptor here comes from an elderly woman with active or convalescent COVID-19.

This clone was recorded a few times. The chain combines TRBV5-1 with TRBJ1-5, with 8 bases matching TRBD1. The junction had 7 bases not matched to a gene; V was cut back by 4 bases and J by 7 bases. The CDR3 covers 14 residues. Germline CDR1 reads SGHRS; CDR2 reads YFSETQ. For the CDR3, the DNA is TGCGCCAGCAGCGTAGGGACAGGAAAACAGCCCCAGCATTTT. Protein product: CASSVGTGKQPQHF.

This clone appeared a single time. CDR3 nucleotide sequence: TGTGCCAGCAGCCCGCGCGACAGTGCTCTTGGTTATGGCTACACCTTC. Its protein is CASSPRDSALGYGYTF. The chain links TRBV3-1 (or the pseudogene TRBV3-2) to TRBJ1-2, with D perhaps matching TRBD1 (5 bases). V was cut by 4 bases and J by 5 bases, with 20 bases left in between. Germline CDR1 LGHDT, CDR2 YNNKEL (reference sequence). This CDR3 is 16 amino acids long.

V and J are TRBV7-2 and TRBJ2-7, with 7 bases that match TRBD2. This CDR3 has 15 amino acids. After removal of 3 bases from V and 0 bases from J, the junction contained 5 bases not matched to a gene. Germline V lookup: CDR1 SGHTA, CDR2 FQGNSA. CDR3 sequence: CASSLTGGLSYEQYF. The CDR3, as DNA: TGTGCCAGCAGCTTGACGGGGGGACTCTCCTACGAGCAGTACTTC. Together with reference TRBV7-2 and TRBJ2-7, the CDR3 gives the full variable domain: GAGVSQSPSNKVTEKGKDVELRCDPISGHTALYWYRQSLGQGLEFLIYFQGNSAPDKSGLPSDRFSAERTGGSVSTLTIQRTQQEDSAVYLCASSLTGGLSYEQYFGPGTRLTVT.

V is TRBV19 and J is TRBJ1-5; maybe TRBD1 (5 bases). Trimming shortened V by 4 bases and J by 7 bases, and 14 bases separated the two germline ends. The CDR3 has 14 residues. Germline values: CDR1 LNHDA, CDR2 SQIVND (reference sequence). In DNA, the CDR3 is TGTGCCAGTAGTAAAGCAGGGTTGGGACAGCCCCAGCATTTT. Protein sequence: CASSKAGLGQPQHF. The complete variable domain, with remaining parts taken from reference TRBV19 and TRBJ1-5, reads DGGITQSPKYLFRKEGQNVTLSCEQNLNHDAMYWYRQDPGQGLRLIYYSQIVNDFQKGDIAEGYSVSREKKESFPLTVTSAQKNPTAFYLCASSKAGLGQPQHFGDGTRLSIL.

The CDR3 DNA reads TGTGCCAGTAGGGGGGACAGTCGGGACATTCAGTACTTC. Translating gives CASRGDSRDIQYF. The chain recombines TRBV19 with TRBJ2-4; 7 nucleotides agree with TRBD1. The length of the CDR3 is 13 residues. Looked up from germline, CDR1 is LNHDA and CDR2 is SQIVND (reference sequence). J gave up 8 bases and V 6 bases, and 7 bases lay outside the gene matches. Full variable domain (missing parts from reference TRBV19 and TRBJ2-4): DGGITQSPKYLFRKEGQNVTLSCEQNLNHDAMYWYRQDPGQGLRLIYYSQIVNDFQKGDIAEGYSVSREKKESFPLTVTSAQKNPTAFYLCASRGDSRDIQYFGAGTRLSVL.

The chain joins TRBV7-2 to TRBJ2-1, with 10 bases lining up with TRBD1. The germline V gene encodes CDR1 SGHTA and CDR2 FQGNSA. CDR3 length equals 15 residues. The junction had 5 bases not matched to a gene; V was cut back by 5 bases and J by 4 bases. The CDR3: CASSLGQGEYNEQFF. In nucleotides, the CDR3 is TGTGCCAGCAGCCTAGGACAGGGGGAATACAATGAGCAGTTCTTC.

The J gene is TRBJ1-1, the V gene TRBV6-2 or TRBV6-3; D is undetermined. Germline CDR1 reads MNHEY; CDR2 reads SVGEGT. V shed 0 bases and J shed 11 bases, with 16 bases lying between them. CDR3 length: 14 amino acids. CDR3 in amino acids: CASSYSNRFPRAFF. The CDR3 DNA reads TGTGCCAGCAGTTACTCAAACCGGTTTCCTCGGGCTTTCTTT.

CDR3 sequence reads: CASSIWSRNTGELFF. CDR3 bases: TGTGCCAGTAGTATCTGGTCCAGGAACACCGGGGAGCTGTTTTTT. This chain joins TRBV19 and TRBJ2-2; D remains unclear. The CDR3 contains 15 residues. V was clipped by 3 bases and J by 1 base, with 9 bases between them. The germline gives CDR1 LNHDA, CDR2 SQIVND (reference sequence). The full variable domain, with the rest looked up from reference TRBV19 and TRBJ2-2, is DGGITQSPKYLFRKEGQNVTLSCEQNLNHDAMYWYRQDPGQGLRLIYYSQIVNDFQKGDIAEGYSVSREKKESFPLTVTSAQKNPTAFYLCASSIWSRNTGELFFGEGSRLTVL.

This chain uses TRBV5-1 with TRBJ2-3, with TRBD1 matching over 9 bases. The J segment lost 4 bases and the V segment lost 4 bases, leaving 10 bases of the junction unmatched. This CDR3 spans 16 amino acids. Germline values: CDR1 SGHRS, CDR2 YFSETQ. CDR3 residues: CASSLGTGTDPDTQYF. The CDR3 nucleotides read TGCGCCAGCAGCCTCGGGACAGGGACTGACCCAGATACGCAGTATTTT.

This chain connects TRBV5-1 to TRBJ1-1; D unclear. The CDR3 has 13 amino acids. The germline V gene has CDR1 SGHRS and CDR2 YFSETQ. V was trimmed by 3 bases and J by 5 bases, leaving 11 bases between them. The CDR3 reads CASSSFSGTEAFF. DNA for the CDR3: TGCGCCAGCAGCTCCTTTTCGGGAACTGAAGCTTTCTTT.

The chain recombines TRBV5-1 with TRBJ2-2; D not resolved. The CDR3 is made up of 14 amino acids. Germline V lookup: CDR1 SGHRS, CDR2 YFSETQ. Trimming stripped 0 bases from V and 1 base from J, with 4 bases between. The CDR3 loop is CASSLDRNTGELFF. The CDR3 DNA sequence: TGCGCCAGCAGCTTGGACAGGAACACCGGGGAGCTGTTTTTT.

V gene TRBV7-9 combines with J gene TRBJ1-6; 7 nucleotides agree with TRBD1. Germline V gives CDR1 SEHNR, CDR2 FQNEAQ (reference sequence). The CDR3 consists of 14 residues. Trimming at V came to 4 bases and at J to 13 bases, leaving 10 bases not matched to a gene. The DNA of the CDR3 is TGTGCCAGCAGCTCGGGACAGACTAGTGCCCCCCTCCACTTT. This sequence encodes CASSSGQTSAPLHF.

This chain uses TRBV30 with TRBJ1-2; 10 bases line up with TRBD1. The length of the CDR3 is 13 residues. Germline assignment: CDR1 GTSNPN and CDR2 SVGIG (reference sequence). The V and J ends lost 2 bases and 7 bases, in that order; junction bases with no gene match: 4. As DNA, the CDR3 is TGTGCCTGGAGTTTCGACAGGGGGCTTGGCTACACCTTC. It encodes CAWSFDRGLGYTF.

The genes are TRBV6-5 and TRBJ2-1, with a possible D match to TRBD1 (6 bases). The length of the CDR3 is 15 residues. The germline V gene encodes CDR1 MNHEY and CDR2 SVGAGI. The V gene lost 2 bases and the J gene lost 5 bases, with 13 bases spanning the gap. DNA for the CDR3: TGTGCCAGCAGTTACCAGATGGACAGAGACAATGAGCAGTTCTTC. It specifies CASSYQMDRDNEQFF.

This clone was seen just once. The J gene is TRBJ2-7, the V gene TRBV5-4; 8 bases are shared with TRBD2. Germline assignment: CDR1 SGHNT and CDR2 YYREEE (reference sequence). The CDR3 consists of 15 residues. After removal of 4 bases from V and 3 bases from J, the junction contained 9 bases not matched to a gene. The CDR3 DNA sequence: TGTGCCAGCAGCGTTGTGAGCGGGGGAAACTACGAGCAGTACTTC. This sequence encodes CASSVVSGGNYEQYF.

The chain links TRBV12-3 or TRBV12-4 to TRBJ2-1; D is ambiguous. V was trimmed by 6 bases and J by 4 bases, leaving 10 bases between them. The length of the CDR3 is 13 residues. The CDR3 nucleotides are TGTGCCAGCAGCCTCACACTATACAATGAGCAGTTCTTC. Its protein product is CASSLTLYNEQFF.

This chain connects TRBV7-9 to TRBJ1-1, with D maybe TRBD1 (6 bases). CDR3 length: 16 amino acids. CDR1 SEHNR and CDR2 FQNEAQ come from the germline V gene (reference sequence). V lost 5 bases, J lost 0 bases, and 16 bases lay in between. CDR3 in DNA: TGTGCCAGCAGCCCACAGGGACCGAATATGAACACTGAAGCTTTCTTT. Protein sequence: CASSPQGPNMNTEAFF.

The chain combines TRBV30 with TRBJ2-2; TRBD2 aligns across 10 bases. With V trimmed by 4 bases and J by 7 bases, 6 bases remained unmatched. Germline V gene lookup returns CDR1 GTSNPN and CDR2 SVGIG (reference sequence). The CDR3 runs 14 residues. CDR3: CAWNPSGRRGELFF. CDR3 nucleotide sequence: TGTGCCTGGAATCCTAGCGGGAGACGCGGGGAGCTGTTTTTT.

The CDR3 loop reads CASSLGLQGRSGNTIYF. As DNA, the CDR3 is TGTGCCAGCAGCTTGGGCCTACAGGGGAGATCTGGAAACACCATATATTTT. This chain connects TRBV5-8 to TRBJ1-3, with 7 bases that match TRBD1. V lost 0 bases and J lost 1; bases outside the gene matches: 7. The CDR3 runs to 17 residues. Germline V gene sequence: CDR1 SGHTS, CDR2 YDEGEE.

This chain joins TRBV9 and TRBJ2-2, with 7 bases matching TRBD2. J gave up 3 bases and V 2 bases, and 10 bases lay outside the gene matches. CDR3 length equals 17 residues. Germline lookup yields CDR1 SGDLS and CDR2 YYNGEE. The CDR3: CASSVGTNGFYTGELFF. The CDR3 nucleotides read TGTGCCAGCAGCGTTGGGACTAATGGGTTTTACACCGGGGAGCTGTTTTTT.

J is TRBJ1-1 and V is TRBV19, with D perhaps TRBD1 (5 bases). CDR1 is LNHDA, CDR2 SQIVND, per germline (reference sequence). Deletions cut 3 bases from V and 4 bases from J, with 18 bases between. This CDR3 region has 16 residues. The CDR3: CASSIRAGYDGTEAFF. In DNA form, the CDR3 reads TGTGCCAGTAGTATCCGGGCAGGGTATGATGGCACTGAAGCTTTCTTT.

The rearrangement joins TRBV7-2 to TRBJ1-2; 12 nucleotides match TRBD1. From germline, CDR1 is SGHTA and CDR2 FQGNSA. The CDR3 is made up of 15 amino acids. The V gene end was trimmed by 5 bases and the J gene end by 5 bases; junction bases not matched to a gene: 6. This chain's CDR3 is CASSTRGQGAYGYTF. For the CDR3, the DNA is TGTGCCAGCAGCACACGGGGACAGGGGGCGTATGGCTACACCTTC.

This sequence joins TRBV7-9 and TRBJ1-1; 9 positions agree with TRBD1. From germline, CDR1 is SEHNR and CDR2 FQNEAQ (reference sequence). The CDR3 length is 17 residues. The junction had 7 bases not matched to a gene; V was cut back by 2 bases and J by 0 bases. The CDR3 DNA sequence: TGTGCCAGCAGCTTAAGGGACAGGGATGGGGTGAACACTGAAGCTTTCTTT. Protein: CASSLRDRDGVNTEAFF.

DNA for the CDR3: TGTGCCAGCAGCTTAGGCGGACTAGCGGGGGGTGTGACAGATACGCAGTATTTT. It codes for CASSLGGLAGGVTDTQYF. The chain combines TRBV11-3 with TRBJ2-3; 14 nucleotides match TRBD2. V lost 1 base and J lost 3; bases outside the gene matches: 6. CDR3 size: 18 residues. Per germline, CDR1 SGHNT and CDR2 YENEEA.

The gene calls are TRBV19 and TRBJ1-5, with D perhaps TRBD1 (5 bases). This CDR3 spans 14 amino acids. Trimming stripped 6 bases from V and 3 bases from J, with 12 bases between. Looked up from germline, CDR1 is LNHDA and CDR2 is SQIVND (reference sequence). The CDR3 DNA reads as TGTGCCAGTAGCCTGCAGGGCAACAATCAGCCCCAGCATTTT. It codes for CASSLQGNNQPQHF. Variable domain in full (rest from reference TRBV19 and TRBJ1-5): DGGITQSPKYLFRKEGQNVTLSCEQNLNHDAMYWYRQDPGQGLRLIYYSQIVNDFQKGDIAEGYSVSREKKESFPLTVTSAQKNPTAFYLCASSLQGNNQPQHFGDGTRLSIL.

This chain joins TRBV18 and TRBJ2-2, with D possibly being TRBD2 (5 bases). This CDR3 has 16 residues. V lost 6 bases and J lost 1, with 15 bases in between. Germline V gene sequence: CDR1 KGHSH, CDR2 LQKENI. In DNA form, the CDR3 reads TGTGCCAGCTCTCTTCTTACGGGATTGAACACCGGGGAGCTGTTTTTT. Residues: CASSLLTGLNTGELFF.

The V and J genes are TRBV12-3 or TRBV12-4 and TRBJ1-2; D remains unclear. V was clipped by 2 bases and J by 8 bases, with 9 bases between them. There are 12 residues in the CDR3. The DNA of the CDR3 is TGTGCCAGCAGTTTATTGATGAGCGGCTACACCTTC. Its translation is CASSLLMSGYTF.

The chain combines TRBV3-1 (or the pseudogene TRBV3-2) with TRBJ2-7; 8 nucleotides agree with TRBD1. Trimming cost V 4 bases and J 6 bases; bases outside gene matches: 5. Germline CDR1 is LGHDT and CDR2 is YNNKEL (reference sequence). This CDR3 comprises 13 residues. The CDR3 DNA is TGTGCCAGCAGCCTAACGGACAGGGCCGAGCAGTACTTC. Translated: CASSLTDRAEQYF.

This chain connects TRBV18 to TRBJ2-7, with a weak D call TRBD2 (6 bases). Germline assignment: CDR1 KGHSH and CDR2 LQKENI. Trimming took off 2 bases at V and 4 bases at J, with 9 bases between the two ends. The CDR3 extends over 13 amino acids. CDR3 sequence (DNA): TGTGCCAGCTCACCAGAACGGGAGTACGAGCAGTACTTC. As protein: CASSPEREYEQYF.

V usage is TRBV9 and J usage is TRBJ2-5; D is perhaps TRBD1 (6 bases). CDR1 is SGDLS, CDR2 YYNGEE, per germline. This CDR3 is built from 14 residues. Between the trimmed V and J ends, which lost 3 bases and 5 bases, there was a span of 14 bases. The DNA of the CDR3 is TGTGCCAGCAGCGCGGACCGAGGGGGTGAGACCCAGTACTTC. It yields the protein CASSADRGGETQYF.

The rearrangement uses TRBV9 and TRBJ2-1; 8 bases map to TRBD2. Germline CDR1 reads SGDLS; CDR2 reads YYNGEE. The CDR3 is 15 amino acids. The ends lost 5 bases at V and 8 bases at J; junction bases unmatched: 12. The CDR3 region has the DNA TGTGCCAGCAGTATCGGGGGGGCCACTTGGGATGAGCAGTTCTTC. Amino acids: CASSIGGATWDEQFF.

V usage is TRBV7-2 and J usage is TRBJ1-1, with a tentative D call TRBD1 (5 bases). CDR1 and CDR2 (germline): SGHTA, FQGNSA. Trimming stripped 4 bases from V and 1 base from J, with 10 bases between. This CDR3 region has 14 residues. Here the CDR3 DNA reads TGTGCCAGCAGCTCCCGGGGGGGGAACACTGAAGCTTTCTTT. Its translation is CASSSRGGNTEAFF.